One sample yielded the 4 T cell receptor beta chains listed below, sequenced in a study of Ad26.COV2.S vaccination and SARS-CoV-2 variants. Treatment indicated: around 19 received Ad26.COV2.S at low or high dose, single or two shots; roughly 5 received placebo; per-sample allocation not given. Samples analyzed were those drawn on day 63 after the first vaccine or placebo injection. TCRdb's table, derived via immunoSEQ multiplex PCR, lists solely in-frame clones and lacks some. The sample consists of over 400,000 clones, roughly 91% of them appearing once. The sample consisted of peripheral blood, taken in a trial of Ad26.COV2.S vaccine versus placebo. All receptors derive from a person between 18 and 65 years old who received the Ad26.COV2.S COVID-19 vaccine or a placebo.

The gene calls are TRBV29-1 and TRBJ2-3, with a tentative D call TRBD1 (8 bases). CDR1 is SQVTM, CDR2 ANQGSEA, per germline. The CDR3 spans 13 residues. V was shortened by 6 bases and J by 3 bases, with 13 bases between the two germline ends. Here the CDR3 reads CSVTGEGTDTQYF. The DNA of the CDR3 is TGCAGCGTGACAGGGGAGGGGACAGATACGCAGTATTTT.

This rearrangement joins TRBV6-2 or TRBV6-3 to TRBJ1-1; D unresolved. The CDR3 extends over 17 amino acids. The V and J ends lost 2 bases and 1 base respectively, with 17 bases between them. Germline CDR1 MNHEY, CDR2 SVGEGT. The CDR3 protein is CASSYLPLIASNTEAFF. The DNA of the CDR3 is TGTGCCAGCAGTTACCTCCCCCTAATAGCCTCGAACACTGAAGCTTTCTTT.

The rearrangement links TRBV27 to TRBJ2-7; the match to TRBD1 covers 9 bases. This CDR3 contains 13 residues. Unmatched junction bases numbered 9, after V lost 2 bases and J lost 13 bases. CDR1 is MNHEY, CDR2 SMNVEV, per germline (reference sequence). CDR3 in DNA: TGTGCCAGCAGTTTAAGCGGGACAGGGCCCGGTTACTTC. Protein sequence: CASSLSGTGPGYF.

The chain joins TRBV4-3 to TRBJ2-5, with D tentatively TRBD1 (7 bases). CDR3 length equals 15 residues. The germline gives CDR1 LGHNA, CDR2 YSLEER. V lost 0 bases and J 4 bases, leaving 12 bases between the germline ends. Here the CDR3 reads CASSQDRQGGETQYF. The DNA for the CDR3 is TGCGCCAGCAGCCAAGATCGGCAGGGGGGAGAGACCCAGTACTTC.